A single T cell receptor beta chain is shown here with its context. Antigen unknown. The sample belongs to a study of cytomegalovirus exposure and HLA in healthy donors. Whole-study findings and limits: CMV serostatus stood as the only immune exposure information on hand.

Amplification used 60 Vbeta primers and 13 Jbeta primers. Some clones are missing from TCRdb's copy, which holds only in-frame ones; the method was immunoSEQ multiplex PCR. The top ten hold about 5% of the sample, which has 98,000 or so clones, about 9.5% seen once. Though nominally healthy at sampling, donors likely had unrecorded immune exposures. The CDR3 length is 13 residues. The germline V and J ends were trimmed by 6 bases and 2 bases, with 10 bases remaining between them. Germline V CDR1 and CDR2: SNHLY, FYNNEI. Material for sequencing was PBMCs. The chain combines TRBV2 with TRBJ2-5, with unresolved D. The sequence came from a man between 40 and 49 years old in good health and CMV-seropositive. CDR3 loop: CASRGTKQETQYF. CDR3 coding DNA: TGTGCCAGCAGGGGCACGAAACAAGAGACCCAGTACTTC.